These T cell receptor beta chains were read from a single sample in a study of shared T cell receptors in the human thymus. The data were produced by immunoSEQ multiplex PCR, yet TCRdb's version contains in-frame clones alone and is incomplete. The sample yields more than 550,000 clones, over 75% seen once. The same specimen was also included in a second study, on human thymus T cells.

Material: thymocytes. These receptors were taken from a girl younger than two with a congenital heart defect. CDR3s include the opening cysteine and the closing phenylalanine or tryptophan. Fields, in order: J gene, clone size, D gene, V gene, CDR3 DNA, CDR3 protein. D genes are given only for firm matches. The listing skips clone size in some rows; elsewhere it reads once, few, many or a size class.

J: TRBJ2-5
size: -
D: TRBD1
V: TRBV10-3
DNA: TGTGCCATCAGTGAGGTCGACAGGGTGAACGGGACCCAGTACTTC
CDR3: CAISEVDRVNGTQYF

J: TRBJ1-2
size: -
D: -
V: TRBV5-6
DNA: TGTGCCAGCAGCTTGAGGTTCCGGGTCTATGGCTACACCTTC
CDR3: CASSLRFRVYGYTF

J: TRBJ1-4
size: -
D: -
V: TRBV7-9
DNA: TGTGCCAGCAGCTTATGCTTGGATGGGCCAACTAATGAAAAACTGTTTTTT
CDR3: CASSLCLDGPTNEKLFF

J: TRBJ1-2
size: -
D: -
V: TRBV2
DNA: TGTGCCAGCAGTGAAGGGGCAGGCAGTAGTTACTATGGCTACACCTTC
CDR3: CASSEGAGSSYYGYTF

J: TRBJ2-4
size: -
D: -
V: TRBV12-5
DNA: TGTGCTAGTGGTGGTCCAGGGGTAGCCAAAAACATTCAGTACTTC
CDR3: CASGGPGVAKNIQYF

J: TRBJ1-6
size: -
D: TRBD1
V: TRBV5-1
DNA: TGCGCCAGCAGCCCAGGGGGCGCAGATTACCTTAATTCCCCCCTCCACTTT
CDR3: CASSPGGADYLNSPLHF

J: TRBJ1-2
size: -
D: TRBD1
V: TRBV6-1
DNA: TGTGCCAGCAGTGCACAGGGGGTTAACTATGGCTACACCTTC
CDR3: CASSAQGVNYGYTF

J: TRBJ2-2
size: once
D: -
V: TRBV5-4
DNA: TGTGCCAGCAGCCCCGAGGGGGACACCGGGGAGCTGTTTTTT
CDR3: CASSPEGDTGELFF

J: TRBJ2-7
size: once
D: TRBD1
V: TRBV2
DNA: TGTGCCAGCGCCGAGGTGGGACAGGGTCACTACGAGCAGTACTTC
CDR3: CASAEVGQGHYEQYF

J: TRBJ2-1
size: -
D: TRBD2
V: TRBV19
DNA: TGTGCCAGTAGTATAGATCGGGGACTAGCGGAGTCGCCTAATGAGCAGTTCTTC
CDR3: CASSIDRGLAESPNEQFF

J: TRBJ2-5
size: -
D: TRBD1
V: TRBV9
DNA: TGTGCCAGCAGCGTAGTCGACAGGGGAGGCGGAGAGACCCAGTACTTC
CDR3: CASSVVDRGGGETQYF

J: TRBJ1-4
size: -
D: -
V: TRBV9
DNA: TGTGCCAGCAGCCAAGGGGCAGGAGCCACAATAGATAATGAAAAACTGTTTTTT
CDR3: CASSQGAGATIDNEKLFF

J: TRBJ1-1
size: -
D: -
V: TRBV7-2
DNA: TGTGCCAGCAGCCTCCCGGACTTGAACACTGAAGCTTTCTTT
CDR3: CASSLPDLNTEAFF

J: TRBJ1-1
size: -
D: -
V: TRBV5-4
DNA: TGTGCCAGCAGCTTGCCTGATTCAGTTGCGACAGAGATGAACACTGAAGCTTTCTTT
CDR3: CASSLPDSVATEMNTEAFF

J: TRBJ1-3
size: -
D: -
V: TRBV19
DNA: TGTGCCAGTACCAGGAAAGACACCATATATTTT
CDR3: CASTRKDTIYF

J: TRBJ1-1
size: once
D: TRBD1
V: TRBV6-4
DNA: TGTGCCAGCAGTGACTCGGGGCAGGGGGCTATCACTGAAGCTTTCTTT
CDR3: CASSDSGQGAITEAFF

J: TRBJ2-3
size: -
D: TRBD1
V: TRBV4-3
DNA: TGCGCCAGCAGCCCTAGGACAGGGGGCAGGGCAGATACGCAGTATTTT
CDR3: CASSPRTGGRADTQYF

J: TRBJ1-5
size: -
D: -
V: TRBV28
DNA: TGTGCCAGCAGTTTCCCCGGCAGGGGAAGCGGTCAGCCCCAGCATTTT
CDR3: CASSFPGRGSGQPQHF

J: TRBJ2-3
size: -
D: -
V: TRBV4-1
DNA: TGCGCCAGCAGCCATCGGTTCTGGGGGGGGCCCACAGATACGCAGTATTTT
CDR3: CASSHRFWGGPTDTQYF

J: TRBJ2-3
size: -
D: TRBD1
V: TRBV6-5
DNA: TGTGCCAGCAGTTCCGGGACAGGGGGCCGTGTTACGCAGTATTTT
CDR3: CASSSGTGGRVTQYF

J: TRBJ1-1
size: -
D: -
V: TRBV11-2
DNA: TGTGCCAGCAGCTTTTATATGTCCCTGAACACTGAAGCTTTCTTT
CDR3: CASSFYMSLNTEAFF

J: TRBJ2-1
size: -
D: -
V: TRBV4-2
DNA: TGTGCCAGCAGCCAAGACGGAGGGGACCATGAGCAGTTCTTC
CDR3: CASSQDGGDHEQFF

J: TRBJ1-1
size: -
D: TRBD1
V: TRBV27
DNA: TGTGCCAGCAGTTTACTCACAGGGGGCATGGTGAACACTGAAGCTTTCTTT
CDR3: CASSLLTGGMVNTEAFF

J: TRBJ1-6
size: -
D: -
V: TRBV4-1
DNA: TGCGCCAGCAGCCCACGGACAGACGCGCCTAGGTCACCCCTCCACTTT
CDR3: CASSPRTDAPRSPLHF

J: TRBJ1-4
size: few
D: -
V: TRBV28
DNA: TGTGCCAGCAGGCCCAGGGAAGGGGAAGAAAAACTGTTTTTT
CDR3: CASRPREGEEKLFF

J: TRBJ1-2
size: -
D: -
V: TRBV6-1
DNA: TGTGCCAGCAGTGAATACGGTTTCGGCGAAGGGGAAGTTGGCTACACCTTC
CDR3: CASSEYGFGEGEVGYTF

J: TRBJ1-2
size: -
D: -
V: TRBV5-4
DNA: TGTGCCAGCAGCTCGAACACCAACATGGGAGGGGATGGCTACACCTTC
CDR3: CASSSNTNMGGDGYTF

J: TRBJ1-1
size: once
D: -
V: TRBV10-3
DNA: TGTGCCATCAGTGAGCCTACAGGGCCCACTGAAGCTTTCTTT
CDR3: CAISEPTGPTEAFF

J: TRBJ1-3
size: -
D: -
V: TRBV5-1
DNA: TGCGCCAGCAGCTTGTACCCTGCGAGCTCTGGAAACACCATATATTTT
CDR3: CASSLYPASSGNTIYF

J: TRBJ2-1
size: -
D: TRBD2
V: TRBV4-3
DNA: TGCGCCAGCAGCCAGCTATACGGACTAGCGGGGGGGCAGTACAATGAGCAGTTCTTC
CDR3: CASSQLYGLAGGQYNEQFF

J: TRBJ1-1
size: -
D: TRBD1
V: TRBV4-3
DNA: TGCGCCAGCAGCCAGAACGGGACAGAGGGCGAGAACACTGAAGCTTTCTTT
CDR3: CASSQNGTEGENTEAFF

J: TRBJ2-2
size: -
D: TRBD1
V: TRBV19
DNA: TGTGCCAGTATTCGACAGGGATCCGGGGAGCTGTTTTTT
CDR3: CASIRQGSGELFF

J: TRBJ2-1
size: -
D: TRBD1
V: TRBV7-3
DNA: TGTGCCAGCAGCTTAATTTGGACAGGGTCCTACAATGAGCAGTTCTTC
CDR3: CASSLIWTGSYNEQFF

J: TRBJ2-7
size: -
D: TRBD1
V: TRBV4-1
DNA: TGCGCCAGCAGCCCCGGGACAGGGGGCTACGAGCAGTACTTC
CDR3: CASSPGTGGYEQYF

J: TRBJ2-1
size: -
D: -
V: TRBV7-9
DNA: TGTGCCAGCAGCTTAGTACAGATTGAGCAGTTCTTC
CDR3: CASSLVQIEQFF

J: TRBJ2-5
size: -
D: -
V: TRBV11-2
DNA: TGTGCCAGCAGCTTTGGGGGGTTAGGAGAGACCCAGTACTTC
CDR3: CASSFGGLGETQYF

J: TRBJ2-7
size: -
D: -
V: TRBV5-8
DNA: TGTGCCAGCAAAGCAGCAAGGGGGTCCTACGAGCAGTACTTC
CDR3: CASKAARGSYEQYF

J: TRBJ2-3
size: -
D: -
V: TRBV4-1
DNA: TGCGCCAGCAGCCAAGATAGGGGGACCCCAACAGATACGCAGTATTTT
CDR3: CASSQDRGTPTDTQYF

J: TRBJ1-2
size: -
D: TRBD1
V: TRBV27
DNA: TGTGCCAGCAGCCCGGACAGGGGGTCCCCACTCCATGGCTGCACCTTC
CDR3: CASSPDRGSPLHGCTF

J: TRBJ1-2
size: -
D: -
V: TRBV9
DNA: TGTGCCAGCAGCGTAGATTCAAATAACTATGGCTACACCTTC
CDR3: CASSVDSNNYGYTF

J: TRBJ1-6
size: -
D: -
V: TRBV6-1
DNA: TGTGCCAGCAGTGTTTGGCCACCTGGTTCACCCCTCCACTTT
CDR3: CASSVWPPGSPLHF

J: TRBJ2-6
size: -
D: -
V: TRBV6-1
DNA: TGTGCCAGCAGTGAATCCCCGTTATCGGGGAATCCTGATTCTGGGGCCAACGTCCTGACTTTC
CDR3: CASSESPLSGNPDSGANVLTF

J: TRBJ2-3
size: -
D: TRBD2
V: TRBV19
DNA: TGTGCCAGTATCAATGTGGCTAGCGGGGTCCCAGATACGCAGTATTTT
CDR3: CASINVASGVPDTQYF

J: TRBJ2-7
size: -
D: TRBD1
V: TRBV6-1
DNA: TGTGCCGGTAAGGAAACCGGGACAGGGTCCTACGAGCAGTACTTC
CDR3: CAGKETGTGSYEQYF

J: TRBJ2-5
size: -
D: -
V: TRBV19
DNA: TGTGCCAGTAGTATAAACGTTTGGGGGGTTGAGACCCAGTACTTC
CDR3: CASSINVWGVETQYF

J: TRBJ1-1
size: -
D: -
V: TRBV27
DNA: TGTGCCAGCAGTCCCCAGGGTCGTGGCACTGAAGCTTTCTTT
CDR3: CASSPQGRGTEAFF

J: TRBJ1-5
size: -
D: -
V: TRBV2
DNA: TGTGCCAGCGGGTCCCAGGGTAGGGTAGGGCAGCCCCAGCATTTT
CDR3: CASGSQGRVGQPQHF

J: TRBJ1-2
size: -
D: -
V: TRBV7-2
DNA: TGTGCCAGCAGCTCTCTTTCAGCAGGGCCTTCCTATGGCTACACCTTC
CDR3: CASSSLSAGPSYGYTF

J: TRBJ2-1
size: -
D: TRBD2
V: TRBV29-1
DNA: TGCAGCGTTGAAGGTAGCGGGGGGTCGAGCTCCTACAATGAGCAGTTCTTC
CDR3: CSVEGSGGSSSYNEQFF

J: TRBJ1-4
size: -
D: TRBD1
V: TRBV10-3
DNA: TGTGCCATCAGTTCCACCCGGGCAAGTGGACAGGGAGTAATTGAAAGCGATTCTAATGAAAAACTGTTTTTT
CDR3: CAISSTRASGQGVIESDSNEKLFF

J: TRBJ2-5
size: once
D: -
V: TRBV27
DNA: TGTGCCAGCAGTTCGAGTGACAGGCTCCCTCAAGAGACCCAGTACTTC
CDR3: CASSSSDRLPQETQYF

J: TRBJ2-1
size: few
D: TRBD1
V: TRBV18
DNA: TGTGCCAGCTCACCTAGGATCCTTGGACAGGGGGTCGAATCGTCTCGAAGTCACAATGAGCAGTTCTTC
CDR3: CASSPRILGQGVESSRSHNEQFF

J: TRBJ1-3
size: -
D: TRBD1
V: TRBV7-3
DNA: TGTGCCAGCAGCACCGACAGGGCCGGGAGCTCTGGAAACACCATATATTTT
CDR3: CASSTDRAGSSGNTIYF

J: TRBJ1-6
size: -
D: TRBD1
V: TRBV4-1
DNA: TGCGCCAGCACCCCCGACAGGGGGCTCCCCCCCTATAATTCCCCCCTCCACTTT
CDR3: CASTPDRGLPPYNSPLHF

J: TRBJ2-7
size: few
D: -
V: TRBV14
DNA: TGTGCCAGCAGCCAGGAACAGGTCTACGAGCAGTACTTC
CDR3: CASSQEQVYEQYF